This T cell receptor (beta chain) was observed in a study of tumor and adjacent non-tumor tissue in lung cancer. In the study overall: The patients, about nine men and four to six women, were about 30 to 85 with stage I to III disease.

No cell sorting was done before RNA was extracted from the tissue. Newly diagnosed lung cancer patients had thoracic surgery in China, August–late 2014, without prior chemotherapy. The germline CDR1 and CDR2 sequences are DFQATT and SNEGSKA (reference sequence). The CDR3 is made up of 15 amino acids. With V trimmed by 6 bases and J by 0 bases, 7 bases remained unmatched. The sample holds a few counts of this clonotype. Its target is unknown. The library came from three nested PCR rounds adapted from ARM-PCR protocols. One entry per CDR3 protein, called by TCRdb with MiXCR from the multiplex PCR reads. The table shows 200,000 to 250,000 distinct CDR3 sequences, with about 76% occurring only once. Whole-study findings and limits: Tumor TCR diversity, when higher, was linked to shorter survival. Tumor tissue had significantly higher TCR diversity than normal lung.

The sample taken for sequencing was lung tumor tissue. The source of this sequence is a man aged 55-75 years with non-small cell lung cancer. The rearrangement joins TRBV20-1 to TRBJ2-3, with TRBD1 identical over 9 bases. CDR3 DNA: TGCAGTGCCGTCTCCGGACAGGGGAGCACAGATACGCAGTATTTT. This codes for CSAVSGQGSTDTQYF.